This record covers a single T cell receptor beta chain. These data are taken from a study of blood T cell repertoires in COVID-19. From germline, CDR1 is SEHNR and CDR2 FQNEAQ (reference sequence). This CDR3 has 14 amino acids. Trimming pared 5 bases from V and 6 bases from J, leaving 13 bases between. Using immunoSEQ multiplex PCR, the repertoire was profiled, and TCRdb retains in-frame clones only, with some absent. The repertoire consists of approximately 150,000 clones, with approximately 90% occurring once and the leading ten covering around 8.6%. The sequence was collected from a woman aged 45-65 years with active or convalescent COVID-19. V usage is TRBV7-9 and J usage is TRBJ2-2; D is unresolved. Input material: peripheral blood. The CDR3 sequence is CASSLPPLSGELFF. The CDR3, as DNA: TGTGCCAGCAGCCTACCCCCCTTATCCGGGGAGCTGTTTTTT. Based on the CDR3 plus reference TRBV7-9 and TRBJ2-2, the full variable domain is DTGVSQNPRHKITKRGQNVTFRCDPISEHNRLYWYRQTLGQGPEFLTYFQNEAQLEKSRLLSDRFSAERPKGSFSTLEIQRTEQGDSAMYLCASSLPPLSGELFFGEGSRLTVL.